One T cell receptor (beta chain) is described in this entry. The specificity of this receptor is unknown. Base qualities are missing; no much larger clone stands one base away. The sample belongs to a study of CD8+ T cells in alopecia areata (dated by TCRdb to 2017 to 2018). Broadly, across the study: Treated patients were enrolled in an open-label pilot trial of oral tofacitinib, 5 to 10 mg twice daily, for moderate-to-severe alopecia areata. Human TCRbeta sequencing covered scalp tissue and sorted CD4+ and CD8+ peripheral blood T cells from patchy and totalis/universalis alopecia areata patients and healthy controls. Patients stayed on tofacitinib for 6 to 18 months and then had 6 months of follow-up off drug so that delayed response and recurrence could be assessed. RNA was extracted with the PAXgene miRNA kit for fixed scalp, the miRNeasy kit for PBMCs, and the RNeasy kit for mouse skin. Biopsies were taken from tofacitinib-treated patients at baseline and again at 4 and 24 weeks into treatment, and several of those patients also had a later scalp biopsy. TCRbeta CDR3 regions were amplified by immunoSEQ multiplex PCR using 35 Vbeta forward and 13 Jbeta reverse primers. Scalp clonality was compared among normal scalp (n=4), patchy alopecia areata scalp (n=8), and alopecia totalis/universalis scalp (n=8). To study T cell clonal expansion in alopecia areata, the researchers applied high-throughput TCRbeta sequencing to both the C3H/HeJ mouse model and human patients. The investigation overall reported the following: Compared with mice, TCR sequences shared between patients were less clear, possibly partly because of HLA diversity across the patient population. Higher clonality and more expanded CD8+ clones were observed in lesional scalp than in normal scalp, particularly in alopecia totalis/universalis, a finding suggestive of antigenic drive. Unlike mouse skin, which is dominated by gammadelta T cells, normal human skin has resident alphabeta T cells that are also sequenced, and this complicates analysis of the scalp TCR repertoire.

Receptors were amplified or captured by the immunoSEQ multiplex PCR assay. RNA was extracted from all samples and reverse transcribed into cDNA as template for TCR sequencing. First-strand cDNA was synthesized with SuperScript III using a 2:1 mix of oligo-dT and random hexamers. Amplification bias was assessed with a synthetic immune receptor repertoire, and residual bias was removed computationally. On the authors' methods: Raw reads were preprocessed to remove errors, and CDR3 was defined by IMGT conventions from the conserved cysteine to phenylalanine. Clonality was computed as 1 minus the Shannon entropy, with the entropy normalized by log2 of the number of productive unique TCRs. Whether each scalp clone was CD4 or CD8 was inferred by checking scalp TCRbeta sequences against the CD4 and CD8 repertoires from sorted blood. TCRdb carries this immuneACCESS record with in-frame sequences only. Its versions omit some clonotypes, under half of them owing to an unresolved V gene in the studies checked, with the rest unexplained. That table gives V, J and clone size, and the DNA gave D and trimming. The table for this sample lists about 97,000 clones; 41% of them were counted only once. Of the sample, 1% to 1.5% falls within the top ten clones.

Taken from the germline V gene (reference sequence), the CDR1 and CDR2 loops are SEHNR and FQNEAQ. The CDR3 measures 13 amino acids from cysteine to phenylalanine. The DNA shown is the 39-base CDR3, in frame from base 1. V is pared back by 8 bases and J by 5 bases, with 13 bases lying between the germline termini. Lesional scalp punch biopsies and peripheral blood were obtained from alopecia areata patients. After PBMCs were isolated by density centrifugation and stained for CD3, CD4 and CD8, a FACSAria was used to sort CD4+ and CD8+ T cells. The V gene is TRBV7-9 and the J gene is TRBJ2-4; the D gene remains uncertain. The sample consisted of CD4+ T cells sorted from blood. The receptor was derived from a human donor with alopecia areata. In nucleotide form, the sequence is TGTGCCAGCTTTAATACGGCAGAAAACATTCAGTACTTC. The encoded protein is CASFNTAENIQYF. With all but the CDR3 taken from the reference TRBV7-9 and TRBJ2-4 genes, the full variable domain is: DTGVSQNPRHKITKRGQNVTFRCDPISEHNRLYWYRQTLGQGPEFLTYFQNEAQLEKSRLLSDRFSAERPKGSFSTLEIQRTEQGDSAMYLCASFNTAENIQYFGAGTRLSVL.